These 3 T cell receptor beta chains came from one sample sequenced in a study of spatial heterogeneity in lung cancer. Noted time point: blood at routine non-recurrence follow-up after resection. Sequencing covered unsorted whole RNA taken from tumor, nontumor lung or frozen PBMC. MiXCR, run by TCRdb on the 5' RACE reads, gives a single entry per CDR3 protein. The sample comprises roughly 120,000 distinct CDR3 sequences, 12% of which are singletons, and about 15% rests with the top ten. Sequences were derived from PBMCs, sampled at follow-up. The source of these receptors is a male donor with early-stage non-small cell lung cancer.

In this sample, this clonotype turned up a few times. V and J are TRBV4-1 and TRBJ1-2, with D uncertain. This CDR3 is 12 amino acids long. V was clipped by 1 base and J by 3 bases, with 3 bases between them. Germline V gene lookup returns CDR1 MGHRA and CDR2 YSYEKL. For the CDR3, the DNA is TGCGCCAGCAGCCAAGTGGACTATGGCTACACCTTC. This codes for CASSQVDYGYTF.

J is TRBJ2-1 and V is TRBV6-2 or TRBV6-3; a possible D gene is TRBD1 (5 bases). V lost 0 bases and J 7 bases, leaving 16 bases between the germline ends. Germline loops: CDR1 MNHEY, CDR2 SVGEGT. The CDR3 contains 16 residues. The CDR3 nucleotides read TGTGCCAGCAGTTACTCGAAGGGGCGTCCTCAGAATGAGCAGTTCTTC. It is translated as CASSYSKGRPQNEQFF.

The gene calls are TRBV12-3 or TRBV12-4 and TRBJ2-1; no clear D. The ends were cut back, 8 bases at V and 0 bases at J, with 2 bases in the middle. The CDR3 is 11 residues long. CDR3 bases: TGTGCCAGCGTCTCCTACAATGAGCAGTTCTTC. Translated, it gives CASVSYNEQFF.